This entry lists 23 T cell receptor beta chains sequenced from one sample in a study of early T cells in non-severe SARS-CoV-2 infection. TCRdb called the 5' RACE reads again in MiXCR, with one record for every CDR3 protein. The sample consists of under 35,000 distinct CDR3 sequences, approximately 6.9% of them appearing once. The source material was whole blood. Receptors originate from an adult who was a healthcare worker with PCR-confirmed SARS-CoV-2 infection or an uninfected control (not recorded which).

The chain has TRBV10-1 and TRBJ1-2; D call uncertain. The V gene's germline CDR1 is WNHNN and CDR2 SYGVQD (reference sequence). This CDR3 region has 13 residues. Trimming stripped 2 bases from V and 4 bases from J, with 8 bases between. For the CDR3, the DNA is TGCGCCAGCAGTGAGGACCCTGGCTATGGCTACACCTTC. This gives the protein CASSEDPGYGYTF.

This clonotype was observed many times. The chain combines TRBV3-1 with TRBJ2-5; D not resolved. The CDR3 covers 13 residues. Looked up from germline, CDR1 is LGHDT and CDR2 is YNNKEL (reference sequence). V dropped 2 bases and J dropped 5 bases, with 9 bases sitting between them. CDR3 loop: CASSQLVDETQYF. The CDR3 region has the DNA TGTGCCAGCAGCCAACTGGTTGACGAGACCCAGTACTTC.

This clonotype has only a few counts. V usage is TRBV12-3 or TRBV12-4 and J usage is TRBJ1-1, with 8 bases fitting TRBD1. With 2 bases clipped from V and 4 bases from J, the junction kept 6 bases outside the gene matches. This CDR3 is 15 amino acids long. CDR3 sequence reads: CASSLMNRGSTEAFF. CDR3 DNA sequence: TGTGCCAGCAGTTTAATGAACAGGGGGAGCACTGAAGCTTTCTTT.

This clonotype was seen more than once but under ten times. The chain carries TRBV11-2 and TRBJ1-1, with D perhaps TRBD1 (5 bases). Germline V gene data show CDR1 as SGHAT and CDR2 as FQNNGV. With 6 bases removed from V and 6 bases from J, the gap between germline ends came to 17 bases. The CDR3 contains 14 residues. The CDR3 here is CASRLGTPRAEAFF. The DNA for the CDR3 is TGTGCCAGCAGACTTGGGACCCCGAGAGCTGAAGCTTTCTTT.

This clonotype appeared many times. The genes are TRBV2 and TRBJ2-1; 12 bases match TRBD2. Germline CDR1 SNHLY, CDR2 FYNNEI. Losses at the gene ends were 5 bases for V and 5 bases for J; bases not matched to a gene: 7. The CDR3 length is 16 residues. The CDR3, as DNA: TGTGCCAGCAGTCCACAAGGACTAGCGGGAAACAATGAGCAGTTCTTC. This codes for CASSPQGLAGNNEQFF.

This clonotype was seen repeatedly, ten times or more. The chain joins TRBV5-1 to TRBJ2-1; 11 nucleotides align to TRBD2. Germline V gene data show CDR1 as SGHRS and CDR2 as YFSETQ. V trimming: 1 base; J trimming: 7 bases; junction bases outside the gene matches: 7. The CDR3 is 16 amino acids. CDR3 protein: CASSLPGTSGRNEQFF. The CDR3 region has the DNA TGCGCCAGCAGCTTGCCCGGGACTAGCGGACGTAATGAGCAGTTCTTC.

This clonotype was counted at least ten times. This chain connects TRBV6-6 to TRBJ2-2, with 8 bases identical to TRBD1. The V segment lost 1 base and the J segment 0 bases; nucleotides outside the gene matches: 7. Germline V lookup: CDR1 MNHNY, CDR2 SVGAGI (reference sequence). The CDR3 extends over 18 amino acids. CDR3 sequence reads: CASSYYALTGANTGELFF. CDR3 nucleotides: TGTGCCAGCAGTTACTACGCCCTGACAGGGGCGAACACCGGGGAGCTGTTTTTT.

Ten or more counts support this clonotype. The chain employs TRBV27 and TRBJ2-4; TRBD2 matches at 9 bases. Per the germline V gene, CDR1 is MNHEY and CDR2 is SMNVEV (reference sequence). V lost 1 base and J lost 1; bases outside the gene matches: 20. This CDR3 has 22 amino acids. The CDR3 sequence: CASSLFWPGGSSGREAKNIQYF. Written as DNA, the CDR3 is TGTGCCAGCAGTTTATTTTGGCCAGGGGGTAGTAGCGGGAGAGAGGCCAAAAACATTCAGTACTTC.

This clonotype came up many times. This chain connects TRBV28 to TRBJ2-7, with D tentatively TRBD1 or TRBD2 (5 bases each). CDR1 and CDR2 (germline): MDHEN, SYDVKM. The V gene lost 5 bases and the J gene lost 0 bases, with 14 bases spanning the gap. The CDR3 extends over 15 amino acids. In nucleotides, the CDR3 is TGTGCCAGCAGTCCCTGGGACGCAAACTCCTACGAGCAGTACTTC. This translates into CASSPWDANSYEQYF.

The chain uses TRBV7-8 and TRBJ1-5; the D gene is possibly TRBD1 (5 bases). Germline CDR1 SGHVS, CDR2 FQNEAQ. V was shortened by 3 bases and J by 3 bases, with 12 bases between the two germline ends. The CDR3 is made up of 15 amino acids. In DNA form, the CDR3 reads TGTGCCAGCAGCTTGGATAGACAGATCAATCAGCCCCAGCATTTT. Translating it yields CASSLDRQINQPQHF. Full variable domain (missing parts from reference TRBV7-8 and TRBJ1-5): GAGVSQSPRYKVAKRGQDVALRCDPISGHVSLFWYQQALGQGPEFLTYFQNEAQLDKSGLPSDRFFAERPEGSVSTLKIQRTQQEDSAVYLCASSLDRQINQPQHFGDGTRLSIL.

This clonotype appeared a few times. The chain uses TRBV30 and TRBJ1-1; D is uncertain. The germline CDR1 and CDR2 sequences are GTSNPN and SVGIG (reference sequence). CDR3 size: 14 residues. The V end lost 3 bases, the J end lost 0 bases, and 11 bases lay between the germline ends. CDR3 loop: CAWRSPGVNTEAFF. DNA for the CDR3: TGTGCCTGGAGATCCCCCGGGGTGAACACTGAAGCTTTCTTT.

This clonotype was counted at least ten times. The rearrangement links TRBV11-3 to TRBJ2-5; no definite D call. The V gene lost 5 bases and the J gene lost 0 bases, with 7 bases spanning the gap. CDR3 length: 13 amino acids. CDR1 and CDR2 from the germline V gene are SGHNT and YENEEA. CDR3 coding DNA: TGTGCCAGCAGCATCCGGGACCAAGAGACCCAGTACTTC. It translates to CASSIRDQETQYF.

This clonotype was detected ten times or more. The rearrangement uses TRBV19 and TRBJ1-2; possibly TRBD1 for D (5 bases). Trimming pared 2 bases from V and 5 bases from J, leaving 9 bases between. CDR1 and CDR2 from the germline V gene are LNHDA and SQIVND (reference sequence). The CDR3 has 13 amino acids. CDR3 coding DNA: TGTGCCAGTAGTATATTTCAGGGATATGGCTACACCTTC. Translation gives CASSIFQGYGYTF.

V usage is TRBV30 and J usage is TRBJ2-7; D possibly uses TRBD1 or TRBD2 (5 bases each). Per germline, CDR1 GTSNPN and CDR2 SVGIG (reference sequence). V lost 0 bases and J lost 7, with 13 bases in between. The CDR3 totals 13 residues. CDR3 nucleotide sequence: TGTGCCTGGAGTGTAGGACCCTGGGGGGAGCAGTACTTC. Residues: CAWSVGPWGEQYF.

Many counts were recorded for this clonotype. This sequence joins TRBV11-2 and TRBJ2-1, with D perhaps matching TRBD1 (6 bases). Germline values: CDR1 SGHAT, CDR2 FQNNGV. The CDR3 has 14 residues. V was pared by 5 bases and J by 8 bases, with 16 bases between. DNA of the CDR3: TGTGCCAGCAGCCCCAAAACACAGGGCTATGAGCAGTTCTTC. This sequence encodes CASSPKTQGYEQFF.

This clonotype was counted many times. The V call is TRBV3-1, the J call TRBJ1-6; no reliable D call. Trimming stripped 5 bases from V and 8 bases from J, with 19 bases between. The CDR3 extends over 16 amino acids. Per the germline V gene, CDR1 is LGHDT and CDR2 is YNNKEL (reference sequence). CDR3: CASSYSRTLADSPLHF. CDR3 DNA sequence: TGTGCCAGCAGCTACTCAAGGACCCTCGCTGATTCACCCCTCCACTTT.

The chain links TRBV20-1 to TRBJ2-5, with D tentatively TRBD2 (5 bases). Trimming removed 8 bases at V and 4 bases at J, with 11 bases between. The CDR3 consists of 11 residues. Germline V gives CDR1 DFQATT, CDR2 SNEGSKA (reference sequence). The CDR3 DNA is TGCAGTTTACGGACTGTAGAGACCCAGTACTTC. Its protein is CSLRTVETQYF.

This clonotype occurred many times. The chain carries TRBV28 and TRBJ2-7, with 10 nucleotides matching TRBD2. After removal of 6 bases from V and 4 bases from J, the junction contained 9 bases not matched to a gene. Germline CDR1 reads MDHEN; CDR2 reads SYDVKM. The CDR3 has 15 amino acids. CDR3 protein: CASRGGEAGGYEQYF. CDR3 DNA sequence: TGTGCCAGCAGGGGAGGGGAAGCGGGAGGGTACGAGCAGTACTTC.

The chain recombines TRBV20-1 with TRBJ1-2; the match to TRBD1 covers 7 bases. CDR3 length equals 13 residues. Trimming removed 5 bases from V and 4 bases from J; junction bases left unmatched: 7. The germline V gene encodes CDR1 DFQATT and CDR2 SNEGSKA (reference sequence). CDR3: CSADGQASYGYTF. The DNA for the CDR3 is TGCAGTGCTGATGGACAGGCCAGCTATGGCTACACCTTC.

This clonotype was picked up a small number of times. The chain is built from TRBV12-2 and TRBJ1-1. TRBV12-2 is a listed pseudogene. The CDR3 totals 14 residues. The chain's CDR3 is CASRHEVVGLKLFF. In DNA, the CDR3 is TGTGCAAGTCGCCACGAAGTGGTTGGACTGAAGCTTTTCTTT.

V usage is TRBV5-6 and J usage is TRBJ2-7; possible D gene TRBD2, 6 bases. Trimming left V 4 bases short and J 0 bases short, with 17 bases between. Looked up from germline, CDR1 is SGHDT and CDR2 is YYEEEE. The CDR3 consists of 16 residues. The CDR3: CASSRGAAGISYEQYF. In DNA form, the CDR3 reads TGTGCCAGCAGCCGCGGGGCGGCGGGAATCTCCTACGAGCAGTACTTC. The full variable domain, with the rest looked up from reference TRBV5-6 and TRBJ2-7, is DAGVTQSPTHLIKTRGQQVTLRCSPKSGHDTVSWYQQALGQGPQFIFQYYEEEERQRGNFPDRFSGHQFPNYSSELNVNALLLGDSALYLCASSRGAAGISYEQYFGPGTRLTVT.

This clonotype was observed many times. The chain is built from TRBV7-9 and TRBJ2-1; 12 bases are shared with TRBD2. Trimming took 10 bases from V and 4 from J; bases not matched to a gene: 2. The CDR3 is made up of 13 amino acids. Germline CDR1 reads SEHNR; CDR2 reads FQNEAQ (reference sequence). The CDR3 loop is CATLAGGYNEQFF. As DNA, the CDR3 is TGTGCCACCCTAGCGGGAGGGTACAATGAGCAGTTCTTC. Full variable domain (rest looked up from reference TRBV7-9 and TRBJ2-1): DTGVSQNPRHKITKRGQNVTFRCDPISEHNRLYWYRQTLGQGPEFLTYFQNEAQLEKSRLLSDRFSAERPKGSFSTLEIQRTEQGDSAMYLCATLAGGYNEQFFGPGTRLTVL.

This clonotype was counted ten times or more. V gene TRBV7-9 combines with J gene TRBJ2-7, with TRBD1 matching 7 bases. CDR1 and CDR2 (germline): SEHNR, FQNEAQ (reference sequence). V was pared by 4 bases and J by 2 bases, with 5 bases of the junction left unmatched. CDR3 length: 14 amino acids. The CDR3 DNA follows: TGTGCCAGCAGCTCGACAGGGAACGCCTACGAGCAGTACTTC. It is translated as CASSSTGNAYEQYF.